This T cell receptor (beta chain) was documented in a study of cytomegalovirus exposure and HLA in healthy donors. Notes on the study in general: With later analysis, a missense DCLRE1C variant became linked to TCR beta V- and J-gene trimming. Analyses of presence and absence presupposed an approximately uniform sequencing depth across donors.

Notes on this clone: Its antigen is currently unknown. The junction departs from germline at one end; a sequencing error may be responsible.

The PCR contained 60 Vbeta and 13 Jbeta primers. The assay was immunoSEQ multiplex PCR, and TCRdb's table has in-frame clones only and misses some. This table holds some 170,000 clones, under 90% found once. The CDR3 consists of 11 residues. Germline CDR1 SGHTA, CDR2 FQGNSA. The specimen sequenced was PBMCs. The chain links TRBV7-2 to TRBJ2-7; 7 bases are shared with TRBD1. The sequence came from a man aged 30-40 years in good health and CMV-seronegative. In DNA, the CDR3 is TGTGCCAGCAGCTTAGCGGGACAGCGTTTCTTC. It codes for CASSLAGQRFF.